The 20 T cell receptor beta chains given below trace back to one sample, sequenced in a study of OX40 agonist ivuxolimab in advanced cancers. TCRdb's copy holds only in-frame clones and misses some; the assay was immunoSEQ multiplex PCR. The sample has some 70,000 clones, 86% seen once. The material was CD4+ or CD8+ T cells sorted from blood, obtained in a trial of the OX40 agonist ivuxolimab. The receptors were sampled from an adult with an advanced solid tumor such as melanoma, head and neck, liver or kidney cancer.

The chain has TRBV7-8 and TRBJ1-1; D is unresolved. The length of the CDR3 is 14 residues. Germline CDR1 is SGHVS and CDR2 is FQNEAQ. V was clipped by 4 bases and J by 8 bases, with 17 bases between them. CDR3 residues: CASSYSKGSVEAFF. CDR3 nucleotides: TGTGCCAGCAGCTATTCCAAGGGATCCGTCGAAGCTTTCTTT.

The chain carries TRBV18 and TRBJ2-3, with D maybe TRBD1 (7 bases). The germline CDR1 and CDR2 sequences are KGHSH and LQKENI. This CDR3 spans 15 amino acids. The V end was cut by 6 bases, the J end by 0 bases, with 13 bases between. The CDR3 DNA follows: TGTGCCAGCTCCTTGGGGGGACAGAGCACAGATACGCAGTATTTT. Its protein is CASSLGGQSTDTQYF.

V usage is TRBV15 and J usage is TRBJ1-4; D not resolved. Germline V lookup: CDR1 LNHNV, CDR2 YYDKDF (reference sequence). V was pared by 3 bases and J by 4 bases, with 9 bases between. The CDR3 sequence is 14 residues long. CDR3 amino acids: CATSRGQNNEKLFF. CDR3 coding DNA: TGTGCCACCAGCAGGGGTCAGAATAATGAAAAACTGTTTTTT.

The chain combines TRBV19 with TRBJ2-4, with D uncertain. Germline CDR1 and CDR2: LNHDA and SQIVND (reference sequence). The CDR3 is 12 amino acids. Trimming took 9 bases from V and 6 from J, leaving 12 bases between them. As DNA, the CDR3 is TGTGCCAGCGCACCTACAATAAACATTCAGTACTTC. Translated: CASAPTINIQYF. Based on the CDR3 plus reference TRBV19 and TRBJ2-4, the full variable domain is DGGITQSPKYLFRKEGQNVTLSCEQNLNHDAMYWYRQDPGQGLRLIYYSQIVNDFQKGDIAEGYSVSREKKESFPLTVTSAQKNPTAFYLCASAPTINIQYFGAGTRLSVL.

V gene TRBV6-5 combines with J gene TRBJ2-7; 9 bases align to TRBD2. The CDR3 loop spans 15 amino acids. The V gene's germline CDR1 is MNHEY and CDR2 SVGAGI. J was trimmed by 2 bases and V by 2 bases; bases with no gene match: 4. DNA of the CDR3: TGTGCCAGCAGTTACCAGCGGGGGGTACCCTACGAGCAGTACTTC. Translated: CASSYQRGVPYEQYF.

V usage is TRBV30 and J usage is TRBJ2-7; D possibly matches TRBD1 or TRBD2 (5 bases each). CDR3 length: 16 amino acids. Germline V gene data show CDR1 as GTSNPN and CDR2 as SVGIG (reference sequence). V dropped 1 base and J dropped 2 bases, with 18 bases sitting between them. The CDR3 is CAWSGLGTPGTYEQYF. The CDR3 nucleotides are TGTGCCTGGAGTGGATTGGGGACGCCGGGGACCTACGAGCAGTACTTC.

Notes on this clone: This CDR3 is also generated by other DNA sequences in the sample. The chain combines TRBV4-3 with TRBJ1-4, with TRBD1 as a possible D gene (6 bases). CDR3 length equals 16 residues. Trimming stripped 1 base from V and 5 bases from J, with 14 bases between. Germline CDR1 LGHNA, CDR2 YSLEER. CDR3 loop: CASSQGDTALNEKLFF. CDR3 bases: TGCGCCAGCAGCCAAGGGGACACAGCCCTAAATGAAAAACTGTTTTTT.

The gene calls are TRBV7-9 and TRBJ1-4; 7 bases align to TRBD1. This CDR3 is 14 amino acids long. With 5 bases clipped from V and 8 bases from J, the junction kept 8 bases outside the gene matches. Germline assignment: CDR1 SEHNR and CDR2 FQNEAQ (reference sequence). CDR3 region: CASSDDREGEKLFF. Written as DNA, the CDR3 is TGTGCCAGCAGCGACGACAGGGAGGGGGAAAAACTGTTTTTT.

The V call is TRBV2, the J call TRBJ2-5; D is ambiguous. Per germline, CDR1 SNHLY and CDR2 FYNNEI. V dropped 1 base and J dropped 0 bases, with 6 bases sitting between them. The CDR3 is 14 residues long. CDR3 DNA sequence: TGTGCCAGCAGTGAAGGGGAATACCAAGAGACCCAGTACTTC. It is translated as CASSEGEYQETQYF.

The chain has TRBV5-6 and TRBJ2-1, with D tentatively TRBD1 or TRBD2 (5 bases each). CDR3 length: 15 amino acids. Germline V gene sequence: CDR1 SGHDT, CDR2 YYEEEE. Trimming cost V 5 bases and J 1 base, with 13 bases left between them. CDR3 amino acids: CASSSGTASYNEQFF. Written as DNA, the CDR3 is TGTGCCAGCAGTTCCGGGACCGCTTCCTACAATGAGCAGTTCTTC.

The CDR3 nucleotides are TGTGCCAGCAGCTTGGTTCAGGGCCCGGAACAGCCCCAGCATTTT. It specifies CASSLVQGPEQPQHF. The gene calls are TRBV5-4 and TRBJ1-5; possibly TRBD1 for D (5 bases). V shed 0 bases and J shed 7 bases, with 14 bases lying between them. This CDR3 spans 15 amino acids. Germline V gene data show CDR1 as SGHNT and CDR2 as YYREEE (reference sequence).

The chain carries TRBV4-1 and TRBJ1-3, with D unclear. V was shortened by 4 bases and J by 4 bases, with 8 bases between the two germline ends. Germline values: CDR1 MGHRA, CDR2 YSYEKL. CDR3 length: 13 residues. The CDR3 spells CASSLSAGNTIYF. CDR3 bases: TGCGCCAGCAGCCTTTCGGCGGGAAACACCATATATTTT.

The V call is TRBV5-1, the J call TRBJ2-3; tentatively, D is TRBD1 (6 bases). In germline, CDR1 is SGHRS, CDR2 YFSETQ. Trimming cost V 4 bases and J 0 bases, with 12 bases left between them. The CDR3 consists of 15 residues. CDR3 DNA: TGCGCCAGCAGCAACAGGGCCGCTAGCACAGATACGCAGTATTTT. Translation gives CASSNRAASTDTQYF.

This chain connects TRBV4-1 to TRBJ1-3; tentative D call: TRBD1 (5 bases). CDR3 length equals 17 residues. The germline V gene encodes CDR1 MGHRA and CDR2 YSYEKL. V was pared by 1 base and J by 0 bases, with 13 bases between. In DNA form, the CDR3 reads TGCGCCAGCAGCCAAGTGGTAGGGGTCCCCTCTGGAAACACCATATATTTT. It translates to CASSQVVGVPSGNTIYF.

CDR3 nucleotide sequence: TGTGCCAGCAGTTACAGGGACGGCACTTATGAAGCTTTCTTT. Its translation: CASSYRDGTYEAFF. V and J are TRBV6-5 and TRBJ1-1, with D perhaps matching TRBD1 (5 bases). This CDR3 has 14 amino acids. Germline CDR1 and CDR2: MNHEY and SVGAGI. Trimming shortened V by 2 bases and J by 7 bases, and 14 bases separated the two germline ends.

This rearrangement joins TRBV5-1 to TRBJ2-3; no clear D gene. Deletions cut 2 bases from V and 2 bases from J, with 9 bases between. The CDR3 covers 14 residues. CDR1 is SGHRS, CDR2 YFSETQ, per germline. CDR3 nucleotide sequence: TGCGCCAGCAGCTTCGAGTTATACACAGATACGCAGTATTTT. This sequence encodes CASSFELYTDTQYF.

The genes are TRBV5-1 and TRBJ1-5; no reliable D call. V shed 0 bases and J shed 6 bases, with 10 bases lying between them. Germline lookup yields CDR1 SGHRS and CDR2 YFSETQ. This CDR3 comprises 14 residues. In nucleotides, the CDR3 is TGCGCCAGCAGCTTGGACTTGGGTTCTCAGCCCCAGCATTTT. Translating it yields CASSLDLGSQPQHF.

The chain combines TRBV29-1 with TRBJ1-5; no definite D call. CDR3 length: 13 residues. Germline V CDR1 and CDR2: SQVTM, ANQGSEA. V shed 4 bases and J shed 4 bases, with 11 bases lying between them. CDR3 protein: CSVVEVGNQPQHF. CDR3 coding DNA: TGCAGCGTTGTTGAGGTTGGGAATCAGCCCCAGCATTTT.

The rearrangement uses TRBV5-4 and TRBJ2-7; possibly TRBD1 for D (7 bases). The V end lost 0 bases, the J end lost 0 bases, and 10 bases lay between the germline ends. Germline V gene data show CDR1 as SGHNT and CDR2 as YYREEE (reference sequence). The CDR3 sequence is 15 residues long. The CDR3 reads CASSLVRGASYEQYF. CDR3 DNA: TGTGCCAGCAGCTTGGTCAGGGGGGCCTCCTACGAGCAGTACTTC.

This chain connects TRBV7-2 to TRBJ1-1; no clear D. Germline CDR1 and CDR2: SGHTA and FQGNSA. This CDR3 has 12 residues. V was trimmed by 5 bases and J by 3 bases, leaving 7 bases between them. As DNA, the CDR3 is TGTGCCAGCAGCCGACTGGACACTGAAGCTTTCTTT. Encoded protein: CASSRLDTEAFF.